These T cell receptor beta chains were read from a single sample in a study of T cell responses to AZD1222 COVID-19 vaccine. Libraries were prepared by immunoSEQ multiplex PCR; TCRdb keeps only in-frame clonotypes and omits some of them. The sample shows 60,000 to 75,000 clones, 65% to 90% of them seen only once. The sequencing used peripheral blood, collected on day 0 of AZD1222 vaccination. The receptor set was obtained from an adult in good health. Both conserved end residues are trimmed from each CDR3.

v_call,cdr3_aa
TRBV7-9,ASRAGDSNYGYT
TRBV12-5,ASGTGQGAPNQPQH
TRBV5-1,ASSSSGASNEKLF
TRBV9,ASSALAFSGNTIY
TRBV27,ASSPTGVGNQPQH
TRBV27,ASSRLGLALREQY
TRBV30,AWRGGFNQPQH
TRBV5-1,ASSLGFSPGTSGGQSKNIQY
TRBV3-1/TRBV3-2,ASSQLQGSDGYT
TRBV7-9,ASSLRQGEGYT
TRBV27,ASSRAGINGELF
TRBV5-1,ASSFSGDSGNTIY
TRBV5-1,ASSLGGAGNQPQH
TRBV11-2,ASRGAAYEQY
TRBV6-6,ASSYDPNYGYT
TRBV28,ASTRRTALYEQY
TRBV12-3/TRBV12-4,ASTGGNEKLF
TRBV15,ATSRATSGGYEQY
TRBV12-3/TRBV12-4,ASSRGHNSPLH
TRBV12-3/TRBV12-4,ASRQGSAGELF
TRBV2,ASSALTLAGSTDTQY
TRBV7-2,ASSLLAGRTDTQY
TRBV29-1,SVEFVNTEAF
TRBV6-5,ASSYWGQRNTEAF
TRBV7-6,ASSLGQGTGNTIY
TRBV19,ASRRGEYSGVGYT
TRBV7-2,ASSLVLRETQY
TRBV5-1,ASSLRTKTEKLF
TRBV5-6,ASSLISQY
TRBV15,ATSRDWGFVEAF
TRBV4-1,ASSQDRAGSNQPQH
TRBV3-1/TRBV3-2,ASSQDRGALTGELF
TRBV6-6,ASSSRGGFGKLF
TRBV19,ASSMGTGHSNQPQH
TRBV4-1,ASRERGANTGELF
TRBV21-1,ASSPVRGCFTQY
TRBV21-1,ARRTGSYEQY
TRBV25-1,ASSDTVGSYEQY
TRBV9,ASSVGPSGGSQETQY
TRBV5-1,ASSFGQSTGELF
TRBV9,ASSPSITGELF
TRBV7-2,ASSLLTRPQETQY
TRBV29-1,SVYAGTPGHEQY
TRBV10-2,ASSASYGEQY
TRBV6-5,ASSYLTGTSGNTIY
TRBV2,ASSSRAGYSYNEQF
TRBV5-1,ASSLVGTGRGEKLF
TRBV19,ASTNPLAETQY
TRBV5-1,ASSSGGTGATGELF
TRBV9,ASSERTGSNSPLH
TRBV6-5,ATLQGTSNEKLF
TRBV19,ASSTTGARNEQY
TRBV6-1,ASSAVGGQGPYEQY